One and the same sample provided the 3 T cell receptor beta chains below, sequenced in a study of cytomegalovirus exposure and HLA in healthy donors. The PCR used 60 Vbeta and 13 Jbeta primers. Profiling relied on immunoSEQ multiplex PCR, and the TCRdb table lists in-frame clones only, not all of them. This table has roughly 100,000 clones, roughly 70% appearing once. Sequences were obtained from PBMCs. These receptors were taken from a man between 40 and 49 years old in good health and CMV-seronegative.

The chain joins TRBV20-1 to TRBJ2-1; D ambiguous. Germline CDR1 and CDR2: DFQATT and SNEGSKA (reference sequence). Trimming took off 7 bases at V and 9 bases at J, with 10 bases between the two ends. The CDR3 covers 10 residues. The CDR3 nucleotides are TGCAGTGTCGAGTTCGTTGAGCAGTTCTTC. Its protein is CSVEFVEQFF.

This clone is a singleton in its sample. The CDR3 region has the DNA TGTGCCAGCTCACCGGGCAGGGGGCTGGGTGAGCAGTTCTTC. The encoded protein is CASSPGRGLGEQFF. The V and J genes are TRBV18 and TRBJ2-1, with 8 nucleotides matching TRBD1. CDR3 length: 14 amino acids. Germline values: CDR1 KGHSH, CDR2 LQKENI. V trimming: 3 bases; J trimming: 9 bases; junction bases outside the gene matches: 7.

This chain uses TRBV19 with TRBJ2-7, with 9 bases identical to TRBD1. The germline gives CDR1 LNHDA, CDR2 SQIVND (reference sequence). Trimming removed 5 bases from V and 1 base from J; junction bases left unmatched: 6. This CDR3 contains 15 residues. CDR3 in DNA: TGTGCCAGTAGTGTCAGGACAGGGGCATCCTACGAGCAGTACTTC. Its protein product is CASSVRTGASYEQYF.